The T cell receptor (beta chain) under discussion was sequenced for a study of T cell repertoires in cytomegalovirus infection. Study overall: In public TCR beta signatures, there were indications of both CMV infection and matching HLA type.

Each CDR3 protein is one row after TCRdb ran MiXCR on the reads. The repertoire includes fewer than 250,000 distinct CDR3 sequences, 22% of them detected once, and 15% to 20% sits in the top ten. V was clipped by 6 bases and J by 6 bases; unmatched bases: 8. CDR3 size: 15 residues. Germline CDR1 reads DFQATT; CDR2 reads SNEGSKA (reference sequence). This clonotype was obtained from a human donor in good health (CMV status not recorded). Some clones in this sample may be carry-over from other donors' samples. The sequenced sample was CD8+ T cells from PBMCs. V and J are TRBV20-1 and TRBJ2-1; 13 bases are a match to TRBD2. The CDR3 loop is CSADQLAGGTNEQFF. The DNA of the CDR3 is TGCAGTGCAGACCAACTAGCGGGGGGGACCAATGAGCAGTTCTTC.